This TCR beta chain was recovered during a study of cytomegalovirus exposure and HLA in healthy donors. Study-level background: Out of fewer than 500 genotyped donors, about 80% belonged to the Caucasian-associated ancestry cluster. General study results and limits: In vitro testing confirmed a few CMV-associated chains as specific for CMV antigens. Common viral pathogens were later found to be apparently linked to several of the most significant clusters. Among TCR beta chains of equal frequency, HLA-associated ones were more clonally expanded in a later analysis.

Worth noting for this clone: Its antigen remains unidentified.

Germline trimming cut 6 bases from V and 5 bases from J; bases unmatched to any gene: 8. In germline, CDR1 is SGHTS, CDR2 YDEGEE. The CDR3 is made up of 14 amino acids. Use of 60 Vbeta and 13 Jbeta primers characterized the PCR. TCRdb's copy holds only in-frame clones and misses some; the assay was immunoSEQ multiplex PCR. The sample lists 210,000 or so clones, approximately 83% occurring once. Source material: PBMCs. The rearrangement uses TRBV5-8 and TRBJ1-1; the match to TRBD1 covers 9 bases. The receptor's source is a boy aged 2 to 10 in good health and CMV-seronegative. CDR3 bases: TGTGCCAGCAACCTAGACAGGGGGAGAACTGAAGCTTTCTTT. This sequence encodes CASNLDRGRTEAFF.